One TCR beta chain is described in this entry. This record belongs to a study of blood T cell repertoires in COVID-19. Study background: Some COVID-19 samples were acute and others convalescent; all came from the United States, Italy and Spain. PBMCs, B-cell-depleted T cells, or T cells provided the cDNA or gDNA that made up the material.

The ends lost 3 bases at V and 4 bases at J; junction bases unmatched: 3. CDR3 length: 14 residues. Germline values: CDR1 ENHRY, CDR2 SYGVKD. Original processing notes: Amplification of reference gene primers provided the estimated nucleated cell counts. Sequencing used immunoSEQ multiplex PCR; TCRdb keeps in-frame clones, though not all of them. The V and J calls and clone size come from that table; D and trimming were worked out from the DNA. The table has 35,000 to 45,000 clones, 75% to 85% seen once. This receptor was identified in a human donor in a cohort sampled during active COVID-19. The V and J genes are TRBV10-3 and TRBJ2-5; TRBD2 matches 9 bases. Material: peripheral blood. CDR3 bases: TGTGCCATCAGTGATGCACTAGCGGGAGAGACCCAGTACTTC. It is translated as CAISDALAGETQYF.